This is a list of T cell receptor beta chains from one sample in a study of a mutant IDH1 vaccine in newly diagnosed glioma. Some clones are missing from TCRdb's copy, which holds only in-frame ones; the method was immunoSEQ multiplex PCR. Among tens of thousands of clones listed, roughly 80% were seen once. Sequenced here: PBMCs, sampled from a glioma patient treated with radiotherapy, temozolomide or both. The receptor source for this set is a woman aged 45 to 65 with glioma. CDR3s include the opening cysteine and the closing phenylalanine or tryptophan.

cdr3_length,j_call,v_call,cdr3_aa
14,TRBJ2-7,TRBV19,CASSSRDSTYEQYF
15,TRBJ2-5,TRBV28,CASSLSGGGPETQYF
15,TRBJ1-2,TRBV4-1,CASSQGFRLNYGYTF
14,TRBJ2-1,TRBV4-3,CASSQDWLEDEQFF
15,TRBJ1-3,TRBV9,CASSAQQGSGNTIYF
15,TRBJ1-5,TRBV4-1,CASSLSQGANQPQHF
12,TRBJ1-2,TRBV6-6,CASSYRESGYTF
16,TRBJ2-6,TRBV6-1,CASSEALGSGANVLTF
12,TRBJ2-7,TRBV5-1,CASSQSSYEQYF
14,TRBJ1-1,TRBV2,CASSIRSQGTEAFF
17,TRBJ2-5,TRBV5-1,CASSPRTSGGAYETQYF
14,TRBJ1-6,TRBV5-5,CASSLTGFASPLHF
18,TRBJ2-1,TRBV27,CASSLEGTSGGSRNEQFF
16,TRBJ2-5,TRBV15,CATSPNRASGQETQYF
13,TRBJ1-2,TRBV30,CAWTADRGWGYTF
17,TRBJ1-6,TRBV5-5,CASSLGGRGGTNSPLHF
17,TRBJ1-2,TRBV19,CASTNLRTGREYYGYTF
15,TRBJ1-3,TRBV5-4,CASSLDREVGNTIYF
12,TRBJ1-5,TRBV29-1,CSVGGGNQPQHF
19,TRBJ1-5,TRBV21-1,CASSKERRDRPYSNQPQHF
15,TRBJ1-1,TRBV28,CASSNKGAGETEAFF
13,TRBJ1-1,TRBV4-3,CASSQDLGPEAFF
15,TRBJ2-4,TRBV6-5,CASRQTVTSWNIQYF
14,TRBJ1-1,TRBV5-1,CASSPGTDRTEAFF
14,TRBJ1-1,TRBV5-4,CASSFTGKDTEAFF
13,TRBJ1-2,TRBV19,CASSPRDRLGYTF
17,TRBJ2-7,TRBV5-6,CASSFWVTRPNHYEQYF
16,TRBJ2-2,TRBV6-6,CASSSQGTSNTGELFF
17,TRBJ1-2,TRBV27,CASKARQGASSNYGYTF
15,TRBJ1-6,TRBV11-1,CASSLQAPGASPLHF
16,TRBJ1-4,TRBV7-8,CASSRSTDRARGKLFF
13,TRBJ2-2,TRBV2,CASSGRQTGELFF
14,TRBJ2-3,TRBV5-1,CASSLDTYTDTQYF
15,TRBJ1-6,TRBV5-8,CASSLGPISNSPLHF
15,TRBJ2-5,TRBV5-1,CASSLATQLGETQYF
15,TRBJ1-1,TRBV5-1,CASSGETGENTEAFF
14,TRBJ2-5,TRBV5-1,CASSPGQYQETQYF
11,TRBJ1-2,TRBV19,CASTTVGGYTF